The 14 T cell receptor beta chains below come from one sample, sequenced in a study of blood T cells in healthy people across ages. Using a J-beta primer mix together with a sample-barcoded 5' primer, a second PCR was run for roughly 6 to 12 cycles. MiXCR, applied by TCRdb to the 5' RACE reads, yields one record per CDR3 protein. In the table there are 850,000 to 1,000,000 distinct CDR3 sequences, roughly half of which are singletons. The sequenced sample was blood. These receptor sequences come from a woman aged 55-69 years in good health.

The gene calls are TRBV30 and TRBJ2-5; 7 bases are a match to TRBD2. The DNA end is a closer match to TRBJ2-7, so the J assignment may be wrong. Per the germline V gene, CDR1 is GTSNPN and CDR2 is SVGIG (reference sequence). CDR3 length: 12 amino acids. CDR3 protein: CAWGTNSYEQYF. DNA for the CDR3: TGTGCCTGGGGGACTAACTCCTACGAGCAGTACTTC.

V usage is TRBV20-1 and J usage is TRBJ1-1; D uncertain. The CDR3 runs 12 residues. The V end was cut by 6 bases, the J end by 0 bases, with 8 bases between. Germline V lookup: CDR1 DFQATT, CDR2 SNEGSKA (reference sequence). The CDR3 spells CSAKRMNTEAFF. CDR3 nucleotides: TGCAGTGCCAAGAGAATGAACACTGAAGCTTTCTTT.

The chain has TRBV15 and TRBJ1-2, with D perhaps matching TRBD1 (6 bases). Germline CDR1 LNHNV, CDR2 YYDKDF (reference sequence). The CDR3 is 14 amino acids. The CDR3 DNA is TGTGGGAGGAAAAGACGGGGGCACTTCTATGGCTACACCTTC. Amino acids: CGRKRRGHFYGYTF.

This clonotype came up many times. The chain joins TRBV29-1 to TRBJ2-7, with 7 bases aligning to TRBD1. The V and J ends lost 5 bases and 7 bases, in that order; junction bases with no gene match: 2. Germline CDR1 is SQVTM and CDR2 is ANQGSEA. CDR3 length equals 10 residues. CDR3 amino acids: CSVMTGEQYF. CDR3 nucleotide sequence: TGCAGCGTTATGACAGGGGAGCAGTACTTC.

This chain joins TRBV4-3 and TRBJ2-6, with D possibly TRBD1 on 5 matching bases. Trimming removed 3 bases at V and 2 bases at J, with 17 bases between. The germline CDR1 and CDR2 sequences are LGHNA and YSLEER. This CDR3 spans 18 amino acids. The CDR3: CASSHKLPGIPGANVLTF. The CDR3 DNA reads TGCGCCAGCAGCCACAAACTTCCAGGGATTCCTGGGGCCAACGTCCTGACTTTC.

This clonotype has ten or more counts. V usage is TRBV20-1 and J usage is TRBJ2-1; TRBD1 aligns across 9 bases. Germline trimming cut 6 bases from V and 1 base from J; bases unmatched to any gene: 10. CDR1 is DFQATT and CDR2 is SNEGSKA in the germline V gene (reference sequence). This CDR3 contains 16 residues. The CDR3 region is CSARGGDRESYNEQFF. The CDR3 bases are TGCAGTGCCCGAGGGGGGGACAGGGAGTCCTACAATGAGCAGTTCTTC.

V is TRBV11-2 and J is TRBJ2-1, with D possibly matching TRBD2 (6 bases). Trimming shortened V by 2 bases and J by 0 bases, and 8 bases separated the two germline ends. The CDR3 covers 15 residues. Germline V gene sequence: CDR1 SGHAT, CDR2 FQNNGV. The CDR3 region has the DNA TGTGCCAGCAGCTTAAATAGCGGCTCCTACAATGAGCAGTTCTTC. This sequence encodes CASSLNSGSYNEQFF. Full variable domain (outside the CDR3, taken from reference TRBV11-2 and TRBJ2-1): EAGVAQSPRYKIIEKRQSVAFWCNPISGHATLYWYQQILGQGPKLLIQFQNNGVVDDSQLPKDRFSAERLKGVDSTLKIQPAKLEDSAVYLCASSLNSGSYNEQFFGPGTRLTVL.

The chain employs TRBV7-8 and TRBJ1-1; D possibly corresponds to TRBD1 (6 bases). There are 17 residues in the CDR3. The germline V and J ends were trimmed by 5 bases and 0 bases, with 19 bases remaining between them. CDR1 SGHVS and CDR2 FQNEAQ come from the germline V gene. CDR3 residues: CASSQGPGDLVNTEAFF. CDR3 nucleotides: TGTGCCAGCAGCCAAGGACCAGGGGACTTGGTGAACACTGAAGCTTTCTTT.

The CDR3 DNA follows: TGTGCCAGCAGCTTGTTACTAGCTCCCGGGGTAGATACGCAGTATTTT. Its protein product is CASSLLLAPGVDTQYF. The V call is TRBV7-2, the J call TRBJ2-3, with D perhaps TRBD2 (6 bases). V was cut by 3 bases and J by 5 bases, with 18 bases left in between. Germline CDR1 SGHTA, CDR2 FQGNSA. The CDR3 sequence is 16 residues long.

The chain carries TRBV4-3 and TRBJ2-7; a weak D match, TRBD2 (5 bases). V lost 1 base, J lost 7 bases, and 17 bases lay in between. Germline CDR1 LGHNA, CDR2 YSLEER. This CDR3 region has 15 residues. For the CDR3, the DNA is TGCGCCAGCAGCCAAGGTACGGGGAACTACAATGAGCAGTACTTC. Translating it yields CASSQGTGNYNEQYF.

Only a few counts were recorded for this clonotype. The rearrangement links TRBV7-2 to TRBJ2-5; the D is unclear. The DNA end is more similar to TRBJ2-7, so the J call may be wrong. Germline V lookup: CDR1 SGHTA, CDR2 FQGNSA. The CDR3 is 13 residues long. The CDR3 nucleotides read TGTGCCAGCAGCTTATTCGGGTACTACGAGCAGTACTTC. Protein: CASSLFGYYEQYF.

The chain recombines TRBV6-2 or TRBV6-3 with TRBJ2-5; no definite D call. The CDR3 is 15 amino acids. Germline V gene sequence: CDR1 MNHEY, CDR2 SVGEGT. Trimming removed 7 bases from V and 1 base from J, with 16 bases in between. The CDR3 DNA reads as TGTGCCAGCACTACAATGGAATATCGCCAAGAGACCCAGTACTTC. Amino acid sequence: CASTTMEYRQETQYF.

The chain carries TRBV28 and TRBJ2-1; TRBD2 might be the D (6 bases). V lost 3 bases and J lost 3, with 12 bases in between. Germline CDR1 MDHEN, CDR2 SYDVKM. The CDR3 is 15 amino acids. CDR3 region: CASSFPLGSYNEQFF. The CDR3 DNA reads as TGTGCCAGCAGTTTTCCCCTCGGGAGCTACAATGAGCAGTTCTTC.

The rearrangement links TRBV12-3 or TRBV12-4 to TRBJ2-1; TRBD2 matches 7 bases. CDR3 length: 17 residues. With V trimmed by 2 bases and J by 3 bases, 10 bases remained unmatched. Written as DNA, the CDR3 is TGTGCCAGCAGTTTACTTAGCGGGTGGGGTATCTACAATGAGCAGTTCTTC. Protein: CASSLLSGWGIYNEQFF.